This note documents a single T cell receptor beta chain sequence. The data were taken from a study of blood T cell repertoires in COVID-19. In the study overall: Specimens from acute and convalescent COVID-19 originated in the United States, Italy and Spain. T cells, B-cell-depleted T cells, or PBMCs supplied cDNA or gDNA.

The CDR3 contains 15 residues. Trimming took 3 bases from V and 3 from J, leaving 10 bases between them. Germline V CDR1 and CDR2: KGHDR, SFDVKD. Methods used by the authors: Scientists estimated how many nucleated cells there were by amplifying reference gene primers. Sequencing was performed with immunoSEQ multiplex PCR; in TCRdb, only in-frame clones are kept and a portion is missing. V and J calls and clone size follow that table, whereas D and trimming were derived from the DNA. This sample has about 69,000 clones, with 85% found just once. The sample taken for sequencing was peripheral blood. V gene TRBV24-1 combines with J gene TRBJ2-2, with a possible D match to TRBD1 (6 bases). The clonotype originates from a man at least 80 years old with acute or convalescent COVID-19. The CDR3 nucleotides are TGTGCCACCAGTGATATGCAGGGGCACACCGGGGAGCTGTTTTTT. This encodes CATSDMQGHTGELFF.